One sample yielded the 26 T cell receptor beta chains listed below, sequenced in a study of cytomegalovirus exposure and HLA in healthy donors. Vbeta (60) and Jbeta (13) primers were used in the PCR. TCRdb's table, derived via immunoSEQ multiplex PCR, lists solely in-frame clones and lacks some. The table includes roughly 200,000 clones, around 79% detected once. Source material: PBMCs. These receptors were collected from a young woman in good health and CMV-seropositive.

This chain connects TRBV5-1 to TRBJ2-7, with 9 bases matching TRBD2. This CDR3 region has 15 residues. The V gene's germline CDR1 is SGHRS and CDR2 YFSETQ. J gave up 6 bases and V 1 base, and 8 bases lay outside the gene matches. In nucleotides, the CDR3 is TGCGCCAGCAGCTTGACGGCGGGAGGGCCCTTCGAGCAGTACTTC. Translation: CASSLTAGGPFEQYF. The complete variable domain, with remaining parts taken from reference TRBV5-1 and TRBJ2-7, reads KAGVTQTPRYLIKTRGQQVTLSCSPISGHRSVSWYQQTPGQGLQFLFEYFSETQRNKGNFPGRFSGRQFSNSRSEMNVSTLELGDSALYLCASSLTAGGPFEQYFGPGTRLTVT.

This chain uses TRBV27 with TRBJ1-1; D gene ambiguous. V shed 4 bases and J shed 0 bases, with 12 bases lying between them. Per the germline V gene, CDR1 is MNHEY and CDR2 is SMNVEV (reference sequence). This CDR3 is 15 amino acids long. As DNA, the CDR3 is TGTGCCAGCAGTTCCGAAGGCGGGATGAACACTGAAGCTTTCTTT. This sequence encodes CASSSEGGMNTEAFF.

The chain couples TRBV5-4 to TRBJ2-7; TRBD1 is a possible D gene (5 bases). The CDR3 contains 14 residues. Trimming took 2 bases from V and 5 from J, leaving 14 bases between them. CDR1 is SGHNT and CDR2 is YYREEE in the germline V gene (reference sequence). The DNA for the CDR3 is TGTGCCAGCAGCTTTAAGGGGATCAGCGACGAGCAGTACTTC. This codes for CASSFKGISDEQYF. The variable domain in full, with the rest retrieved from reference TRBV5-4 and TRBJ2-7, is ETGVTQSPTHLIKTRGQQVTLRCSSQSGHNTVSWYQQALGQGPQFIFQYYREEENGRGNFPPRFSGLQFPNYSSELNVNALELDDSALYLCASSFKGISDEQYFGPGTRLTVT.

This chain connects TRBV14 to TRBJ2-1; 14 positions match TRBD2. The junction had 5 bases not matched to a gene; V was cut back by 3 bases and J by 4 bases. The CDR3 is 17 residues long. Germline CDR1 SGHDN, CDR2 FVKESK. The CDR3, as DNA: TGTGCCAGCAGCCAGGGACTAGCGGGAGTTAAGTACAATGAGCAGTTCTTC. It is translated as CASSQGLAGVKYNEQFF. The whole variable domain, filled in from reference TRBV14 and TRBJ2-1, reads EAGVTQFPSHSVIEKGQTVTLRCDPISGHDNLYWYRRVMGKEIKFLLHFVKESKQDESGMPNNRFLAERTGGTYSTLKVQPAELEDSGVYFCASSQGLAGVKYNEQFFGPGTRLTVL.

The chain joins TRBV6-5 to TRBJ1-6; no reliable D call. Per germline, CDR1 MNHEY and CDR2 SVGAGI. V was clipped by 6 bases and J by 6 bases, with 15 bases between them. The CDR3 loop spans 15 amino acids. The CDR3 here is CASRETGVSNSPLHF. The CDR3 nucleotides read TGTGCCAGCAGAGAGACCGGGGTCTCTAATTCACCCCTCCACTTT.

The chain employs TRBV28 and TRBJ2-5, with D tentatively TRBD2 (5 bases). CDR1 is MDHEN, CDR2 SYDVKM, per germline. The CDR3 extends over 13 amino acids. With 9 bases removed from V and 3 bases from J, the gap between germline ends came to 14 bases. The CDR3 nucleotides read TGTGCCAGTACGGACTTAAATAAAGAGACCCAGTACTTC. It specifies CASTDLNKETQYF. The whole variable domain, remainder taken from reference TRBV28 and TRBJ2-5, is DVKVTQSSRYLVKRTGEKVFLECVQDMDHENMFWYRQDPGLGLRLIYFSYDVKMKEKGDIPEGYSVSREKKERFSLILESASTNQTSMYLCASTDLNKETQYFGPGTRLLVL.

This rearrangement joins TRBV5-1 to TRBJ1-2; D unresolved. Looked up from germline, CDR1 is SGHRS and CDR2 is YFSETQ. This CDR3 has 13 residues. The V end was cut by 0 bases, the J end by 4 bases, with 7 bases between. The CDR3 DNA is TGCGCCAGCAGCTTGGGCGGAAGCTATGGCTACACCTTC. Its translation: CASSLGGSYGYTF.

The V call is TRBV4-2, the J call TRBJ1-2; D is perhaps TRBD1 (6 bases). Germline V gene sequence: CDR1 LGHNA, CDR2 YNFKEQ. This CDR3 comprises 15 residues. V was clipped by 1 base and J by 6 bases, with 15 bases between them. The CDR3 loop is CASSQAAGGADGYTF. The CDR3 nucleotides read TGTGCCAGCAGCCAAGCTGCCGGGGGGGCTGATGGCTACACCTTC.

This clone was recorded a few times. This sequence joins TRBV7-2 and TRBJ1-2; TRBD1 is a possible D gene (6 bases). This CDR3 is built from 15 residues. Trimming removed 2 bases from V and 4 bases from J, with 14 bases in between. Germline V gene lookup returns CDR1 SGHTA and CDR2 FQGNSA. The CDR3 DNA sequence: TGTGCCAGCAGCTTAACAGAGGGGGTAGGCTATGGCTACACCTTC. Its translation is CASSLTEGVGYGYTF.

This clone has only one observation. The J gene is TRBJ1-1, the V gene TRBV12-5; a possible D gene is TRBD1 (6 bases). Trimming stripped 5 bases from V and 5 bases from J, with 12 bases between. This CDR3 spans 13 amino acids. Germline V CDR1 and CDR2: LGHNT, FRNRAP. CDR3 nucleotides: TGTGCTAGTGGTCTGGGGGCGAAGACTGAAGCTTTCTTT. Translation: CASGLGAKTEAFF.

This clone has just one count. The V gene is TRBV7-2, the J gene TRBJ1-4; 8 bases agree with TRBD1. Germline values: CDR1 SGHTA, CDR2 FQGNSA. This CDR3 spans 14 amino acids. The ends lost 5 bases at V and 3 bases at J; junction bases unmatched: 2. DNA of the CDR3: TGTGCCAGCAGCCAGGGACAGGCTAATGAAAAACTGTTTTTT. It is translated as CASSQGQANEKLFF.

The chain has TRBV4-1 and TRBJ1-5; D is uncertain. The V and J ends lost 1 base and 5 bases respectively, with 9 bases between them. This CDR3 has 14 amino acids. Per the germline V gene, CDR1 is MGHRA and CDR2 is YSYEKL. The CDR3 sequence: CASSQVLSHQPQHF. The CDR3 coding sequence is TGCGCCAGCAGCCAAGTACTGTCCCATCAGCCCCAGCATTTT.

The rearrangement links TRBV5-4 to TRBJ2-1; 9 bases align to TRBD2. The CDR3 has 16 residues. Losses at the gene ends were 3 bases for V and 6 bases for J; bases not matched to a gene: 10. CDR1 and CDR2 (germline): SGHNT, YYREEE (reference sequence). The CDR3 is CASSSSSSGGFNEQFF. DNA for the CDR3: TGTGCCAGCAGCTCGAGCAGTAGCGGGGGTTTCAATGAGCAGTTCTTC.

The V and J genes are TRBV27 and TRBJ1-2; 10 nucleotides agree with TRBD1. V gave up 2 bases and J gave up 4 bases; unmatched junction bases: 10. The CDR3 extends over 17 amino acids. CDR1 and CDR2 (germline): MNHEY, SMNVEV (reference sequence). As DNA, the CDR3 is TGTGCCAGCAGTTTAAGATGGGACAGGGGTAACGTCTATGGCTACACCTTC. Its translation: CASSLRWDRGNVYGYTF.

The chain has TRBV4-1 and TRBJ1-4; TRBD1 matches at 7 bases. Germline V gives CDR1 MGHRA, CDR2 YSYEKL. This CDR3 spans 15 amino acids. After removal of 3 bases from V and 5 bases from J, the junction contained 6 bases not matched to a gene. CDR3 in DNA: TGCGCCAGCAGCCAGGGACAGTCGAAAAATGAAAAACTGTTTTTT. Its protein product is CASSQGQSKNEKLFF.

The rearrangement uses TRBV10-1 and TRBJ2-7; 14 nucleotides line up with TRBD2. V dropped 4 bases and J dropped 2; count of bases not matched to a gene: 16. Germline V gene sequence: CDR1 WNHNN, CDR2 SYGVQD (reference sequence). The CDR3 runs to 20 residues. CDR3 region: CASSGGNQGLAGVRTYEQYF. The CDR3 bases are TGCGCCAGCAGTGGAGGGAATCAGGGACTAGCGGGAGTACGGACCTACGAGCAGTACTTC.

V and J are TRBV19 and TRBJ2-4; 9 bases fit TRBD1. This CDR3 has 13 amino acids. Germline CDR1 LNHDA, CDR2 SQIVND (reference sequence). The V and J ends lost 6 bases and 8 bases, in that order; junction bases with no gene match: 5. CDR3 loop: CASRGQGGDIQYF. The CDR3 DNA reads TGTGCCAGTAGGGGACAGGGAGGGGACATTCAGTACTTC. The whole variable domain, filled in from reference TRBV19 and TRBJ2-4, reads DGGITQSPKYLFRKEGQNVTLSCEQNLNHDAMYWYRQDPGQGLRLIYYSQIVNDFQKGDIAEGYSVSREKKESFPLTVTSAQKNPTAFYLCASRGQGGDIQYFGAGTRLSVL.

The CDR3 here is CASSPPGTGGLAFF. Written as DNA, the CDR3 is TGTGCCAGCTCACCTCCTGGGACAGGGGGTTTGGCTTTCTTT. The chain is built from TRBV18 and TRBJ1-1; 11 positions match TRBD1. The V gene's germline CDR1 is KGHSH and CDR2 LQKENI. The CDR3 is 14 amino acids. The trim removed 3 bases at V and 11 bases at J, leaving 8 bases unmatched.

The rearrangement uses TRBV4-2 and TRBJ2-7, with 13 bases lining up with TRBD2. CDR1 is LGHNA, CDR2 YNFKEQ, per germline. V shed 2 bases, J shed 6 bases, and the junction held 7 bases outside the gene matches. This CDR3 comprises 16 residues. The DNA for the CDR3 is TGTGCCAGCAGCCAATTACGGACTAGCGGGGGAAGCGAGCAGTACTTC. Translation gives CASSQLRTSGGSEQYF.

DNA of the CDR3: TGTGCCAGCAGCCGACGGGGACAAATTGGTCTCGAGCAGTACTTC. Translation gives CASSRRGQIGLEQYF. The rearrangement uses TRBV4-2 and TRBJ2-7; a possible D gene is TRBD1 (6 bases). The CDR3 sequence is 15 residues long. V lost 4 bases and J 6 bases, leaving 19 bases between the germline ends. The germline V gene encodes CDR1 LGHNA and CDR2 YNFKEQ.

The chain is built from TRBV30 and TRBJ2-7; TRBD1 is a possible D gene (6 bases). This CDR3 is built from 13 residues. The V gene's germline CDR1 is GTSNPN and CDR2 SVGIG (reference sequence). Between the trimmed V and J ends, which lost 1 base and 3 bases, there was a span of 10 bases. The CDR3 sequence is CAWSGTVGYEQYF. CDR3 coding DNA: TGTGCCTGGAGTGGGACAGTGGGCTACGAGCAGTACTTC.

The V call is TRBV5-6, the J call TRBJ2-7; TRBD2 aligns across 11 bases. The J segment lost 1 base and the V segment lost 1 base, leaving 4 bases of the junction unmatched. This CDR3 has 16 amino acids. The V gene's germline CDR1 is SGHDT and CDR2 YYEEEE. The CDR3 sequence is CASSLRTSGSSYEQYF. The CDR3 bases are TGTGCCAGCAGCTTGAGGACTAGCGGGTCTTCCTACGAGCAGTACTTC.

The chain is built from TRBV7-2 and TRBJ2-5; 7 bases agree with TRBD2. The CDR3 spans 16 residues. Germline V lookup: CDR1 SGHTA, CDR2 FQGNSA. With V trimmed by 1 base and J by 0 bases, 5 bases remained unmatched. In nucleotides, the CDR3 is TGTGCCAGCAGCTTAGGGGCTAGCGGCTACCAAGAGACCCAGTACTTC. Translated, it gives CASSLGASGYQETQYF.

This clone was observed a handful of times. V and J are TRBV4-3 and TRBJ2-7; perhaps TRBD2 as D (6 bases). This CDR3 is 14 amino acids long. Germline assignment: CDR1 LGHNA and CDR2 YSLEER. The ends were cut back, 3 bases at V and 3 bases at J, with 12 bases in the middle. The CDR3: CASSHGPGVYEQYF. DNA of the CDR3: TGCGCCAGCAGCCATGGCCCGGGGGTCTACGAGCAGTACTTC.

The CDR3 DNA follows: TGTGCCAGCAGCGTAGCGAGCGGGGGGGCACGGGAGCAGTTCTTC. This encodes CASSVASGGAREQFF. The chain employs TRBV9 and TRBJ2-1; 10 bases are a match to TRBD2. Germline lookup yields CDR1 SGDLS and CDR2 YYNGEE. Trimming at V came to 0 bases and at J to 10 bases, leaving 7 bases not matched to a gene. The CDR3 spans 15 residues.

The chain uses TRBV15 and TRBJ2-5, with TRBD1 as a possible D gene (6 bases). Trimming removed 3 bases at V and 3 bases at J, with 11 bases between. The CDR3 runs to 14 residues. Germline V gene sequence: CDR1 LNHNV, CDR2 YYDKDF (reference sequence). CDR3 amino acids: CATSSVDREETQYF. The CDR3 DNA sequence: TGTGCCACCAGCAGTGTGGACAGAGAAGAGACCCAGTACTTC.